This is a list of T cell receptor beta chains from one sample in a study of T cell clonotyping in hematopoietic cell transplantation. Using immunoSEQ multiplex PCR, the repertoire was profiled, and TCRdb retains in-frame clones only, with some absent. The sample includes about 14,000 clones, just over 85% seen only once; the top ten take about 13%. This specimen was PBMCs, taken 100 days after allogeneic stem cell transplant. The receptors derive from a male patient aged 50 or older who had an allogeneic stem cell transplant from an unrelated donor, so T cells may come from the graft donor. Some clones in this sample may be carry-over from other donors' samples. Each CDR3 is given with its conserved first and last residue. D genes are given only for firm matches. Part of the rows lack a size; the others show once, few, many or a class for expanded clones.

len,d_gene,v_gene,j_gene,abundance,CDR3aa,CDR3nt
15,.,TRBV6-1,TRBJ2-7,.,CASSEKQGRTYEQYF,TGTGCCAGCAGTGAAAAACAGGGAAGGACCTACGAGCAGTACTTC
13,.,TRBV19,TRBJ1-1,medium-sized,CASSPRGNTEAFF,TGTGCCAGTAGTCCACGGGGGAACACTGAAGCTTTCTTT
16,TRBD1,TRBV5-1,TRBJ2-2,.,CASSLAGTANTGELFF,TGCGCCAGCAGCTTGGCTGGGACAGCTAACACCGGGGAGCTGTTTTTT
15,.,TRBV7-2,TRBJ1-2,.,CASTPDGGPNYGYTF,TGTGCCAGCACCCCAGACGGGGGACCCAACTATGGCTACACCTTC
13,.,TRBV5-1,TRBJ2-3,.,CASGTRSTDTQYF,TGCGCCAGCGGGACCCGCAGCACAGATACGCAGTATTTT
15,TRBD1,TRBV2,TRBJ2-2,.,CASRAGTGRNGELFF,TGTGCCAGCAGGGCGGGGACAGGAAGAAACGGGGAGCTGTTTTTT
13,.,TRBV30,TRBJ2-5,.,CAWSVDARETQYF,TGTGCCTGGAGTGTCGACGCCAGAGAGACCCAGTACTTC
16,TRBD1,TRBV5-6,TRBJ1-4,.,CASSFISGTGDEKLFF,TGTGCCAGCAGCTTCATTAGTGGGACAGGGGATGAAAAACTGTTTTTT
14,.,TRBV5-6,TRBJ1-5,once,CASSSGQAYQPQHF,TGTGCCAGCAGCTCGGGACAAGCTTATCAGCCCCAGCATTTT
14,.,TRBV27,TRBJ1-6,.,CASTLGSYNSPLHF,TGTGCCAGCACCCTAGGATCCTATAATTCACCCCTCCACTTT
16,.,TRBV2,TRBJ2-5,.,CASSEGPGPLGETQYF,TGTGCCAGCAGTGAAGGTCCAGGGCCCCTCGGGGAGACCCAGTACTTC
13,.,TRBV7-9,TRBJ2-7,.,CASSSGQWYEQYF,TGTGCCAGCAGTTCCGGCCAGTGGTACGAGCAGTACTTC
13,.,TRBV7-2,TRBJ2-7,.,CASSLGGWGEQYF,TGTGCCAGCAGCTTAGGAGGGTGGGGCGAGCAGTACTTC
14,.,TRBV28,TRBJ1-2,.,CASSFGGRDYGYTF,TGTGCCAGCAGTTTCGGGGGGCGCGACTATGGCTACACCTTC
15,TRBD2,TRBV15,TRBJ2-3,.,CATSRLAGEVDTQYF,TGTGCCACCAGCAGGCTAGCGGGAGAGGTAGATACGCAGTATTTT
13,.,TRBV2,TRBJ1-5,.,CASSRDLNQPQHF,TGTGCCAGCAGCCGGGACCTCAATCAGCCCCAGCATTTT
16,TRBD2,TRBV6-6,TRBJ2-2,.,CASSSTSGRYTGELFF,TGTGCCAGCAGTTCTACTAGCGGGAGGTACACCGGGGAGCTGTTTTTT
13,.,TRBV19,TRBJ1-2,.,CASSMSREDGYTF,TGTGCCAGTAGTATGTCCAGGGAGGATGGCTACACCTTC
14,.,TRBV11-1,TRBJ2-5,.,CASSFLGSQETQYF,TGTGCCAGCAGCTTCTTGGGGTCGCAAGAGACCCAGTACTTC
13,.,TRBV10-3,TRBJ1-2,.,CAISDSSIYGYTF,TGTGCCATCAGTGACAGTTCCATTTATGGCTACACCTTC
15,.,TRBV7-2,TRBJ1-2,.,CASSPIGGSYYGYTF,TGTGCCAGCAGCCCCATCGGCGGCAGCTACTATGGCTACACCTTC
14,TRBD1,TRBV7-2,TRBJ1-4,.,CASSSGTGTEKLFF,TGTGCCAGCAGCTCGGGGACAGGTACCGAAAAACTGTTTTTT
13,TRBD2,TRBV28,TRBJ2-7,.,CASGGGGLDEQYF,TGTGCCAGCGGCGGGGGGGGGCTGGACGAGCAGTACTTC
14,TRBD2,TRBV4-1,TRBJ2-3,.,CASSQDVAGGTQYF,TGCGCCAGCAGCCAAGATGTAGCGGGGGGCACGCAGTATTTT
15,TRBD1,TRBV5-4,TRBJ1-4,.,CASSLEGKGAEKLFF,TGTGCCAGCAGCTTGGAGGGGAAGGGGGCTGAAAAACTGTTTTTT
15,TRBD1,TRBV2,TRBJ1-5,.,CASSEQAGGYQLQHF,TGTGCCAGCAGTGAACAGGCAGGGGGTTATCAGCTCCAGCATTTT
15,.,TRBV7-9,TRBJ1-5,.,CASSLARGGIQPQHF,TGTGCCAGCAGCTTAGCGCGAGGAGGGATTCAGCCCCAGCATTTT
14,.,TRBV5-1,TRBJ2-1,.,CASKDRTTINEQFF,TGCGCCAGCAAGGACCGCACAACTATTAATGAGCAGTTCTTC
15,TRBD1,TRBV6-5,TRBJ1-2,.,CASRPTGGANYGYTF,TGTGCCAGCAGACCTACAGGGGGCGCTAACTATGGCTACACCTTC
14,.,TRBV7-3,TRBJ1-1,.,CASSFGGQSTEAFF,TGTGCCAGCAGCTTTGGGGGCCAGTCCACTGAAGCTTTCTTT
15,.,TRBV29-1,TRBJ2-7,.,CSVVGEAPVSYEQYF,TGCAGCGTTGTAGGCGAAGCCCCCGTGTCCTACGAGCAGTACTTC
12,TRBD2,TRBV30,TRBJ2-1,.,CAWSVAGDEQFF,TGTGCCTGGAGTGTAGCGGGAGATGAGCAGTTCTTC
16,TRBD1,TRBV5-1,TRBJ2-2,.,CASSIPGQGDPGELFF,TGCGCCAGCAGCATCCCGGGACAGGGAGATCCCGGGGAGCTGTTTTTT
13,.,TRBV6-1,TRBJ1-2,.,CASSEFREGGYTF,TGTGCCAGCAGTGAATTCAGGGAGGGTGGCTACACCTTC
14,.,TRBV9,TRBJ2-5,.,CASSPQGVRETQYF,TGTGCCAGCAGTCCCCAAGGGGTAAGGGAGACCCAGTACTTC
15,TRBD1,TRBV13,TRBJ2-7,.,CASSPGTGGFYEQYF,TGTGCCAGCAGCCCCGGGACAGGGGGATTCTACGAGCAGTACTTC
13,.,TRBV2,TRBJ1-5,.,CASSVYEDQPQHF,TGTGCCAGCAGTGTTTATGAGGATCAGCCCCAGCATTTT
15,.,TRBV5-8,TRBJ1-4,.,CASSLFGGTNEKLFF,TGTGCCAGCAGCTTGTTTGGGGGTACTAATGAAAAACTGTTTTTT
11,.,TRBV30,TRBJ2-7,.,CAWSPASEQYF,TGTGCCTGGAGTCCCGCCTCCGAGCAGTACTTC
14,TRBD2,TRBV6-1,TRBJ2-3,.,CASSGTSRTDTQYF,TGTGCCAGCAGTGGGACTAGTCGCACAGATACGCAGTATTTT
13,TRBD1,TRBV14,TRBJ1-4,.,CASSRQGLEQLFF,TGTGCCAGCAGTCGACAGGGCCTTGAACAACTGTTTTTT
12,.,TRBV2,TRBJ2-7,.,CASSVFYYEQYF,TGTGCCAGCAGCGTCTTCTACTACGAGCAGTACTTC
15,.,TRBV7-2,TRBJ2-2,once,CASSPQIVNTGELFF,TGTGCCAGCAGCCCTCAAATAGTTAACACCGGGGAGCTGTTTTTT
14,.,TRBV11-2,TRBJ1-1,.,CASSLAGRNTEAFF,TGTGCCAGCAGCTTAGCTGGCAGGAACACTGAAGCTTTCTTT
17,TRBD1,TRBV9,TRBJ1-2,.,CASSVGVGETGARGYTF,TGTGCCAGCAGCGTAGGAGTAGGTGAAACAGGGGCCCGTGGCTACACCTTC
13,.,TRBV4-3,TRBJ2-4,.,CASASGVKNIQYF,TGCGCCAGCGCTTCGGGGGTTAAAAACATTCAGTACTTC